A single sample gave rise to the 21 T cell receptor beta chains below, sequenced in a study of blood T cell repertoires in COVID-19. The assay was immunoSEQ multiplex PCR, and TCRdb's table has in-frame clones only and misses some. Of some 240,000 clones listed, about nine tenths are singletons. The specimen sequenced was peripheral blood. The receptors shown here come from a man in his sixties who had recovered from COVID-19.

In its sample, this clone was seen a few times. Additional DNA sequences in this sample encode the identical CDR3. The rearrangement links TRBV9 to TRBJ2-7; 12 bases line up with TRBD1. The V gene's germline CDR1 is SGDLS and CDR2 YYNGEE. CDR3 length: 15 residues. V lost 2 bases, J lost 3 bases, and 3 bases stayed unmatched. CDR3 sequence reads: CASSVGTGGFYEQYF. The DNA for the CDR3 is TGTGCCAGCAGCGTCGGGACAGGGGGCTTCTACGAGCAGTACTTC.

The CDR3 region has the DNA TGCGCCAGCAGCTTGGGACAGTCCTCAAACATTCAGTACTTC. It yields the protein CASSLGQSSNIQYF. The chain joins TRBV5-1 to TRBJ2-4, with D maybe TRBD1 (5 bases). V shed 0 bases and J shed 6 bases, with 10 bases lying between them. CDR1 is SGHRS, CDR2 YFSETQ, per germline. The CDR3 contains 14 residues.

In DNA, the CDR3 is TGTGCCAGTAGTCCAGCAGGGGTAGATACGCAGTATTTT. Its protein is CASSPAGVDTQYF. The chain is built from TRBV19 and TRBJ2-3, with D perhaps matching TRBD1 (6 bases). The germline V gene has CDR1 LNHDA and CDR2 SQIVND (reference sequence). Trimming removed 5 bases from V and 5 bases from J, with 11 bases in between. The CDR3 is 13 residues long.

The CDR3 spells CASSQGGVDGYTF. In DNA, the CDR3 is TGTGCCAGCAGCCAAGGGGGGGTGGATGGCTACACCTTC. This sequence joins TRBV3-1 (or the pseudogene TRBV3-2) and TRBJ1-2, with D perhaps matching TRBD1 (5 bases). CDR1 is LGHDT, CDR2 YNNKEL, per germline (reference sequence). V lost 1 base and J lost 6, with 9 bases in between. The length of the CDR3 is 13 residues.

This clone was seen more than once but under ten times. The V and J genes are TRBV12-3 or TRBV12-4 and TRBJ1-5; a possible D gene is TRBD1 (5 bases). V was pared by 7 bases and J by 6 bases, with 13 bases between. The CDR3 spans 13 residues. In DNA form, the CDR3 reads TGTGCCAGCACCCCGGGGGGAGGTCAGCCCCAGCATTTT. This gives the protein CASTPGGGQPQHF.

This chain links TRBV18 with TRBJ1-1; D might be TRBD1 (6 bases). CDR3 length equals 14 residues. Germline assignment: CDR1 KGHSH and CDR2 LQKENI. Trimming removed 5 bases from V and 1 base from J, with 11 bases in between. The CDR3 region has the DNA TGTGCCAGCTCAAGCGACAGGTCGAACACTGAAGCTTTCTTT. As protein: CASSSDRSNTEAFF.

The chain uses TRBV5-1 and TRBJ1-6, with D possibly being TRBD1 (6 bases). This CDR3 is 16 amino acids long. Trimming took off 4 bases at V and 2 bases at J, with 13 bases between the two ends. The germline V gene has CDR1 SGHRS and CDR2 YFSETQ. CDR3 protein: CASSLSDSPYNSPLHF. The CDR3 DNA reads TGCGCCAGCAGCCTATCGGACAGTCCCTATAATTCACCCCTCCACTTT.

The chain recombines TRBV7-2 with TRBJ1-6; maybe TRBD1 (5 bases). Germline assignment: CDR1 SGHTA and CDR2 FQGNSA. The CDR3 covers 12 residues. The V end was cut by 7 bases, the J end by 10 bases, with 11 bases between. The CDR3 DNA is TGTGCCAGCACCCGGGGGGACTCACCCCTCCACTTT. Encoded protein: CASTRGDSPLHF.

This chain joins TRBV12-5 and TRBJ2-1; 10 bases are shared with TRBD2. The CDR3 runs 15 residues. Unmatched junction bases numbered 7, after V lost 6 bases and J lost 5 bases. Looked up from germline, CDR1 is LGHNT and CDR2 is FRNRAP. The CDR3 spells CASGPSGGADNEQFF. The CDR3 coding sequence is TGTGCTAGTGGACCGAGCGGGGGGGCCGACAATGAGCAGTTCTTC.

The rearrangement uses TRBV4-2 and TRBJ2-1; 16 nucleotides line up with TRBD2. J was trimmed by 2 bases and V by 5 bases; bases with no gene match: 9. Germline loops: CDR1 LGHNA, CDR2 YNFKEQ. The CDR3 runs 19 residues. DNA for the CDR3: TGTGCCAGCAGCTACTCTGGGACTAGCGGGGGGGCCCCCTACAATGAGCAGTTCTTC. Its translation: CASSYSGTSGGAPYNEQFF.

The rearrangement joins TRBV9 to TRBJ1-4; 7 bases match TRBD1. J lost 3 bases, V lost 3 bases, and 5 bases had no gene match. Germline V gene data show CDR1 as SGDLS and CDR2 as YYNGEE. The CDR3 is 15 amino acids. The CDR3 sequence is CASSERQGSNEKLFF. The CDR3 region has the DNA TGTGCCAGCAGCGAGAGACAGGGCTCTAATGAAAAACTGTTTTTT. The entire variable domain, with the rest obtained from reference TRBV9 and TRBJ1-4, is as follows: DSGVTQTPKHLITATGQRVTLRCSPRSGDLSVYWYQQSLDQGLQFLIQYYNGEERAKGNILERFSAQQFPDLHSELNLSSLELGDSALYFCASSERQGSNEKLFFGSGTQLSVL.

V and J are TRBV28 and TRBJ2-4; possible D gene TRBD2, 6 bases. Per the germline V gene, CDR1 is MDHEN and CDR2 is SYDVKM. The CDR3 contains 15 residues. The ends were cut back, 3 bases at V and 1 base at J, with 10 bases in the middle. CDR3 DNA: TGTGCCAGCAGTTTCGGGGGTGCGGCCAAAAACATTCAGTACTTC. The encoded protein is CASSFGGAAKNIQYF.

This clone was observed once. The chain carries TRBV6-5 and TRBJ2-5; 10 bases line up with TRBD2. The CDR3 totals 16 residues. V gave up 4 bases and J gave up 2 bases; unmatched junction bases: 7. The germline V gene encodes CDR1 MNHEY and CDR2 SVGAGI. CDR3 bases: TGTGCCAGCAGTTCCCAACGGACTAGCGGTCAAGAGACCCAGTACTTC. It encodes CASSSQRTSGQETQYF.

This sequence joins TRBV21-1 and TRBJ1-1; TRBD1, as called in the table, went unchecked against the DNA. TRBV21-1 is flagged as a pseudogene. The CDR3 loop spans 17 amino acids. The CDR3 nucleotides are TGTGCCAGCAGCAAAGAGGGGGCAGGACGAATGAACACTGAAGCTTTCTTT. Translation gives CASSKEGAGRMNTEAFF.

The CDR3 here is CASSISVLASYNEQFF. CDR3 bases: TGTGCCAGTAGTATCTCTGTCCTAGCCTCCTACAATGAGCAGTTCTTC. The chain carries TRBV19 and TRBJ2-1; possibly TRBD2 for D (5 bases). Looked up from germline, CDR1 is LNHDA and CDR2 is SQIVND (reference sequence). The CDR3 has 16 residues. V lost 3 bases and J lost 0, with 12 bases in between.

This chain connects TRBV3-1 (or the pseudogene TRBV3-2) to TRBJ1-4; D might be TRBD1 (5 bases). V was shortened by 2 bases and J by 8 bases, with 18 bases between the two germline ends. The CDR3 contains 16 residues. CDR1 is LGHDT and CDR2 is YNNKEL in the germline V gene (reference sequence). The CDR3 DNA reads TGTGCCAGCAGCCAATATTCCAGGACACTGGGAGAAAAACTGTTTTTT. Protein: CASSQYSRTLGEKLFF.

The chain couples TRBV7-8 to TRBJ2-2, with D tentatively TRBD1 (6 bases). Germline V gene sequence: CDR1 SGHVS, CDR2 FQNEAQ. V lost 5 bases and J 6 bases, leaving 19 bases between the germline ends. The CDR3 runs to 16 residues. The DNA of the CDR3 is TGTGCCAGCAGCGAGTACAGGGTTAAGGATTCCGGGGAGCTGTTTTTT. Its translation is CASSEYRVKDSGELFF. Filled out from reference TRBV7-8 and TRBJ2-2, the complete variable domain reads GAGVSQSPRYKVAKRGQDVALRCDPISGHVSLFWYQQALGQGPEFLTYFQNEAQLDKSGLPSDRFFAERPEGSVSTLKIQRTQQEDSAVYLCASSEYRVKDSGELFFGEGSRLTVL.

The chain joins TRBV11-2 to TRBJ2-5; TRBD2 matches 10 bases. Trimming cost V 4 bases and J 1 base; bases outside gene matches: 9. CDR3 length: 17 residues. Germline V gene sequence: CDR1 SGHAT, CDR2 FQNNGV. The CDR3: CASSYPSSGGPQETQYF. CDR3 sequence (DNA): TGTGCCAGCAGCTACCCATCTAGCGGGGGACCCCAAGAGACCCAGTACTTC.

The chain employs TRBV7-8 and TRBJ2-3; 8 bases agree with TRBD2. The junction had 9 bases not matched to a gene; V was cut back by 2 bases and J by 11 bases. Germline CDR1 is SGHVS and CDR2 is FQNEAQ. The CDR3 covers 14 residues. The CDR3 DNA sequence: TGTGCCAGCAGCTTAACGGGGGGGGCCAGCGGGCAGTATTTT. This encodes CASSLTGGASGQYF.

The chain recombines TRBV4-2 with TRBJ1-5, with D possibly TRBD1 on 5 matching bases. This CDR3 has 14 amino acids. CDR1 is LGHNA and CDR2 is YNFKEQ in the germline V gene. V was cut by 0 bases and J by 6 bases, with 9 bases left in between. Written as DNA, the CDR3 is TGTGCCAGCAGCCAAGATGGGGCACTTCAGCCCCAGCATTTT. This codes for CASSQDGALQPQHF.

This chain connects TRBV7-6 to TRBJ1-1; TRBD1 matches at 7 bases. CDR1 is SGHVS and CDR2 is FNYEAQ in the germline V gene. V was pared by 3 bases and J by 4 bases, with 14 bases of the junction left unmatched. CDR3 length: 17 amino acids. The CDR3 reads CASSLFLGQTVGTEAFF. As DNA, the CDR3 is TGTGCCAGCAGCTTGTTTTTGGGACAGACTGTTGGCACTGAAGCTTTCTTT.